This entry is about one TCR beta chain. Its cognate antigen is unknown. Targeted sequencing depth ranged from 1 in 200,000 to 1 in 1 million T cells. Using immunoSEQ multiplex PCR, the repertoire was profiled, and TCRdb retains in-frame clones only, with some absent. The table has about 160,000 clones, approximately 90% seen once. This specimen comes from a study of cytotoxic CD8 clonotypes in ibrutinib-treated CLL. Cryopreserved PBMCs yielded about 2.1 micrograms of genomic DNA for TCR beta libraries. Findings and caveats of the study: In comparison with age-matched healthy donors, baseline clonality was higher and tracked circulating CD8+ T-cell counts.

The germline V gene encodes CDR1 SGHRS and CDR2 YFSETQ. The CDR3 covers 17 residues. The V gene end was trimmed by 0 bases and the J gene end by 0 bases; junction bases not matched to a gene: 4. Sequenced here: PBMCs, sampled at disease progression, from a patient treated with ibrutinib. The J gene is TRBJ1-3, the V gene TRBV5-1; 9 bases agree with TRBD1. This clonotype originated in a human donor with chronic lymphocytic leukemia. The CDR3: CASSLAGTGHSGNTIYF. The DNA for the CDR3 is TGCGCCAGCAGCTTGGCCGGGACAGGGCACTCTGGAAACACCATATATTTT.